Listed below are T cell receptor beta chains from one sample, sequenced in a study of glioma-infiltrating T cells after dendritic cell vaccination. TCRdb's table, derived via immunoSEQ multiplex PCR, lists solely in-frame clones and lacks some. The repertoire has about 82,000 clones, over 80% of them found once; the top ten carry about 6.8%. Sequencing was performed on blood, taken after dendritic cell vaccination. The receptor set was obtained from a human donor with glioblastoma. Both conserved end residues are part of each CDR3. D genes are given only for firm matches. Some rows have no size entry. The others give once, few or many, or a class for an expanded clone.

v_call,d_call,j_call,clone_size,cdr3_nt,cdr3_aa
TRBV5-6,TRBD1,TRBJ1-4,-,TGTGCCAGCAGCGGAGGGACAGGGGATCCTAATGAAAAACTGTTTTTT,CASSGGTGDPNEKLFF
TRBV7-2,TRBD1,TRBJ1-1,-,TGTGCCAGCAGCTTAGAAGGACAGGGGGGCACTGAAGCTTTCTTT,CASSLEGQGGTEAFF
TRBV4-3,-,TRBJ1-2,-,TGCGCCAGCAGCCAAGCATTAGGTCGACAGGAAGATGGCTACTATGGCTACACCTTC,CASSQALGRQEDGYYGYTF
TRBV2,TRBD2,TRBJ2-1,-,TGTGCCAGCACCCTCGGGAGGGGCAATACATACAATGAGCAGTTCTTC,CASTLGRGNTYNEQFF
TRBV30,-,TRBJ1-2,-,TGTGCCTGGAGTACCGGGAATGGCTACACCTTC,CAWSTGNGYTF
TRBV15,-,TRBJ2-7,-,TGTGCCACCAGCAGAGATATCGAGGACTACGAGCAGTACTTC,CATSRDIEDYEQYF
TRBV19,TRBD1,TRBJ2-7,-,TGTGCCAGTAGTTTCCGGGACAGGGGGTCCTACGAGCAGTACTTC,CASSFRDRGSYEQYF
TRBV27,TRBD2,TRBJ2-7,few,TGTGCCAGCAGTTTTGGGTCTAGCGGGGTTAAAGGAAAACCCTACGAGCAGTACTTC,CASSFGSSGVKGKPYEQYF
TRBV9,-,TRBJ1-1,-,TGTGCCAGCAGCGTATCCCCCGGGGAAATGGGCACTGAAGCTTTCTTT,CASSVSPGEMGTEAFF
TRBV7-2,TRBD1,TRBJ1-2,once,TGTGCCAGCAGCTTAGGGCCGGGACAGGGGTCCCCTAACTATGGCTACACCTTC,CASSLGPGQGSPNYGYTF
TRBV25-1,-,TRBJ1-2,-,TGTGCCAGCAGTGAATCAGCCAGGCCTTATGGCTACACCTTC,CASSESARPYGYTF
TRBV7-2,-,TRBJ1-1,-,TGTGCCAGCAGCTTAGGGGCTGGACAGAACACTGAAGCTTTCTTT,CASSLGAGQNTEAFF
TRBV5-1,-,TRBJ1-6,-,TGCGCCAGCAGACTGACAGCAATCTCAAGCTCCTATAATTCACCCCTCCACTTT,CASRLTAISSSYNSPLHF
TRBV11-1,-,TRBJ1-2,-,TGTGCCAGCAGCTTAGGAGGGAAAGGCTACACCTTC,CASSLGGKGYTF
TRBV9,-,TRBJ1-3,-,TGTGCCAGCAGCGTAGGGTTTACAGAGGGTAGTGGAAACACCATATATTTT,CASSVGFTEGSGNTIYF
TRBV6-1,-,TRBJ2-2,-,TGTGCCAGCAGTGAAGTGCTGGGGGCGGACACCGGGGAGCTGTTTTTT,CASSEVLGADTGELFF
TRBV2,TRBD1,TRBJ1-1,-,TGTGCCAGCAGCTTCCAGACAGGGAGAACTGAAGCTTTCTTT,CASSFQTGRTEAFF
TRBV4-1,-,TRBJ2-7,-,TGCGCCAGCAGCCAAGAAGAGGGACGGGACACAGCCTACGAGCAGTACTTC,CASSQEEGRDTAYEQYF
TRBV19,-,TRBJ2-7,-,TGTGCCAGTAGTCTAGGTCCCGAGCAGTACTTC,CASSLGPEQYF
TRBV5-6,TRBD2,TRBJ2-3,few,TGTGCCAGCAGCTTGGAAGTGCGGGGGGCGACGGGAGATACGCAGTATTTT,CASSLEVRGATGDTQYF
TRBV10-3,-,TRBJ1-1,-,TGTGCCATCAGTGAGTCGTTAGAGGGGAGGACTGAAGCTTTCTTT,CAISESLEGRTEAFF
TRBV10-3,-,TRBJ1-5,-,TGTGCCATCAGTCCCGACAGTCTTAGCAATCAGCCCCAGCATTTT,CAISPDSLSNQPQHF
TRBV5-1,TRBD1,TRBJ1-1,-,TGCGCCAGCAGCCTGGGACAGGGGAGTCTTGGCACTGAAGCTTTCTTT,CASSLGQGSLGTEAFF
TRBV29-1,-,TRBJ2-1,once,TGCAGCGTTGAGCCCGCTAGGCCGGGGTCAAATGAGCAGTTCTTC,CSVEPARPGSNEQFF
TRBV29-1,-,TRBJ2-3,-,TGCAGCGTTGGACTTACCACAGATACGCAGTATTTT,CSVGLTTDTQYF
TRBV5-6,TRBD2,TRBJ2-3,-,TGTGCCAGCAGGGGTACTAGCGGGGGATCAGATACGCAGTATTTT,CASRGTSGGSDTQYF
TRBV19,-,TRBJ2-3,-,TGTGCCAGTAGATCCCGAGCTAGCACAGATACGCAGTATTTT,CASRSRASTDTQYF
TRBV15,TRBD1,TRBJ2-2,-,TGTGCCACCAGCAGCGACAGGGAAGCCGGGGAGCTGTTTTTT,CATSSDREAGELFF
TRBV5-4,-,TRBJ2-7,once,TGTGCCAGCAGCTTGGGGTCAGGATACTACGAGCAGTACTTC,CASSLGSGYYEQYF
TRBV6-1,-,TRBJ1-2,-,TGTGCCAGCAGTGAAACTCCTAACTATGGCTACACCTTC,CASSETPNYGYTF
TRBV18,-,TRBJ2-1,-,TGTGCCAGCTCACCGGGTGCAGGGGCCTCCTACAATGAGCAGTTCTTC,CASSPGAGASYNEQFF
TRBV11-2,-,TRBJ2-7,-,TGTGCCAGCAGCTTACAGGTTGGCACCTACGAGCAGTACTTC,CASSLQVGTYEQYF
TRBV5-4,-,TRBJ2-7,-,TGTGCCAGCAGCTTGGGAGGGGAGGCCTACGAGCAGTACTTC,CASSLGGEAYEQYF
TRBV7-9,TRBD1,TRBJ1-3,once,TGTGCCAGCAGCGTAGGACAGGTTCCCGAATCTGGAAACACCATATATTTT,CASSVGQVPESGNTIYF
TRBV6-1,TRBD1,TRBJ2-7,-,TGTGCCAGCAAGGGACAGGGTGTGAGCTACGAGCAGTACTTC,CASKGQGVSYEQYF
TRBV4-2,TRBD1,TRBJ1-2,few,TGTGCCAGCAGCCAAGATTACCAGGGGGCGTCGGATGGCTACACCTTC,CASSQDYQGASDGYTF
TRBV27,-,TRBJ2-4,-,TGTGCCAGCAGTCCGAGCTTCGGGGTCAACATTCAGTACTTC,CASSPSFGVNIQYF
TRBV5-1,TRBD1,TRBJ1-5,-,TGCGCCAGCAGCGGAGGGCAGGGGGACCAGCCCCAGCATTTT,CASSGGQGDQPQHF
TRBV30,TRBD2,TRBJ2-3,-,TGTGCCTGCAGCGGGGGGGCCACAGATACGCAGTATTTT,CACSGGATDTQYF
TRBV15,-,TRBJ1-1,-,TGTGCCACCAGCAGAGACGGACTTGAAGCTTTCTTT,CATSRDGLEAFF
TRBV27,TRBD2,TRBJ2-1,-,TGTGCCAGCAGTTTATTTAGCGGGGATTACAATGAGCAGTTCTTC,CASSLFSGDYNEQFF
TRBV27,-,TRBJ1-6,-,TGTGCCAGCAGTTTATTGGGGGAGGATAATTCACCCCTCCACTTT,CASSLLGEDNSPLHF
TRBV6-1,-,TRBJ2-7,-,TGTGCCAGCAGTCCTGACCTGGACAGAGTGTACGAGCAGTACTTC,CASSPDLDRVYEQYF